This TCR beta chain was captured by sequencing in a study of T cell responses to AZD1222 COVID-19 vaccine. In regard to this clone: What it binds is not known.

Data came from immunoSEQ multiplex PCR; TCRdb stores just in-frame clones and leaves some out. The sample contains about 92,000 clones, roughly 87% of which appear only once. Findings and caveats of the study: Vaccine-associated CD4 TCRs ranged over spike, dominating at 160-218 and 743-854. There were repertoire samples only from the period after the peak T cell response. Recipients of AZD1222 seropositive at baseline numbered only 6 or 7. In a largely white British group with more females than males, clonal diversity was possibly underestimated.

The CDR3 loop spans 15 amino acids. Per germline, CDR1 SGHTA and CDR2 FQGTGA. J was trimmed by 6 bases and V by 5 bases; bases with no gene match: 8. This chain joins TRBV7-3 and TRBJ1-4; TRBD1 matches at 8 bases. The source of this sequence is an adult in good health. The material sequenced was peripheral blood, taken on day 0 of AZD1222 vaccination. CDR3 residues: CASSPVQGVYEKLFF. The CDR3 nucleotides are TGTGCCAGCAGCCCGGTACAGGGGGTTTATGAAAAACTGTTTTTT.